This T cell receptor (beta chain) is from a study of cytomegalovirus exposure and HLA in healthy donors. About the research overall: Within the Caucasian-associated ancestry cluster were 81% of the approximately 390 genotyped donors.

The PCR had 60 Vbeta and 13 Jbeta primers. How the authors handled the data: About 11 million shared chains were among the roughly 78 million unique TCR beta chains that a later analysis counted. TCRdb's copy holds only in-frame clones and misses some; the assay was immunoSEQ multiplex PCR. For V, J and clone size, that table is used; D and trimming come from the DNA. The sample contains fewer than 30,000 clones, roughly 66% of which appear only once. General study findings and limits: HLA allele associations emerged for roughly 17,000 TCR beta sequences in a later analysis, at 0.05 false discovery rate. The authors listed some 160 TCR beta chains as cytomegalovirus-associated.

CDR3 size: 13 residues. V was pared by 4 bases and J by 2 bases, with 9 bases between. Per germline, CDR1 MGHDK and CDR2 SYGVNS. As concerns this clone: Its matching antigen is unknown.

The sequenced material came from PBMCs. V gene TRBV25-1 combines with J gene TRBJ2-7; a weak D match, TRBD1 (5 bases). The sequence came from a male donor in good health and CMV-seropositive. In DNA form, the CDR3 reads TGTGCCAGCAGTGGGACACCTACCTACGAGCAGTACTTC. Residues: CASSGTPTYEQYF.